This T cell receptor (beta chain) was profiled in a study of T cell responses to AZD1222 COVID-19 vaccine. Libraries were prepared by immunoSEQ multiplex PCR; TCRdb keeps only in-frame clonotypes and omits some of them. The sample contains roughly 200,000 clones, approximately 89% of which appear only once. Sequencing was performed on peripheral blood, taken 28 days after the second AZD1222 dose. This sequence originates from an adult who received the AZD1222 COVID-19 vaccine.

This CDR3 reads CASQPRVDSPLHF. CDR3 DNA: TGTGCCAGCCAACCCCGTGTGGATTCACCCCTCCACTTT. This chain uses TRBV2 with TRBJ1-6; D is unclear. V shed 8 bases and J shed 8 bases, with 13 bases lying between them. The CDR3 extends over 13 amino acids. The germline gives CDR1 SNHLY, CDR2 FYNNEI.